Listed below are T cell receptor beta chains from one sample, sequenced in a study of blood T cells in healthy people across ages. TCRdb redid the calling of the 5' RACE reads with MiXCR, one entry per CDR3 protein. This table has roughly 640,000 distinct CDR3 sequences, approximately 30% appearing once. The sequenced material came from blood. The receptor source for this set is a woman older than 75 in good health. Both conserved end residues are part of each CDR3. A D gene is named only where the DNA matches it firmly. Clone size is shown for a subset of rows, as once, few, many or a class of expanded clone.

d_call clone_size j_call v_call cdr3_aa cdr3_nt
. many TRBJ2-7 TRBV20-1 CSARLLGEEQYF TGCAGTGCTAGACTTCTGGGCGAGGAGCAGTACTTC
. many TRBJ2-3 TRBV24-1 CATSSEVGSDTQYF TGTGCCACCTCGTCGGAGGTCGGGTCAGATACGCAGTATTTT
. many TRBJ1-2 TRBV6-5 CATAGQDYGYTF TGTGCCACCGCTGGGCAGGACTATGGCTACACCTTC
. . TRBJ2-1 TRBV18 CASSPPRAGMGNEQFF TGTGCCAGCTCACCACCCCGGGCAGGAATGGGGAATGAGCAGTTCTTC
TRBD2 many TRBJ2-5 TRBV20-1 CSARPSLAGGQETQYF TGCAGTGCTAGACCCTCTCTAGCGGGGGGCCAAGAGACCCAGTACTTC
. . TRBJ2-5 TRBV5-1 CAGGDVVQETQYF TGCGCCGGCGGTGACGTGGTACAAGAGACCCAGTACTTC
. . TRBJ1-1 TRBV15 CATSRDPGGRSNTEAFF TGTGCCACCAGCAGAGATCCTGGGGGCAGGAGTAACACTGAAGCTTTCTTT
TRBD1 . TRBJ1-2 TRBV5-1 CASSLRTGGGLYGYTF TGCGCCAGCAGCCTACGGACAGGGGGCGGCCTCTATGGCTACACCTTC
TRBD1 many TRBJ2-1 TRBV30 CAMRTGDNNEQFF TGTGCCATGCGGACAGGCGATAACAATGAGCAGTTCTTC
. . TRBJ1-2 TRBV30 CAWCTGLGTYTF TGTGCCTGGTGTACAGGGTTGGGGACCTACACCTTC
TRBD2 . TRBJ2-7 TRBV10-3 CAISEVGTSEEQYF TGTGCCATCAGTGAGGTGGGGACTAGCGAGGAGCAGTACTTC
TRBD2 few TRBJ2-3 TRBV6-2/TRBV6-3 CASSDRGGTDTQYF TGTGCCAGCAGTGACCGCGGGGGAACAGATACGCAGTATTTT
TRBD1 . TRBJ1-1 TRBV5-1 CASSLRFAGGPRTTEAFF TGCGCCAGCAGCCTGAGATTTGCAGGGGGGCCAAGGACCACTGAAGCTTTCTTT
. . TRBJ1-5 TRBV4-3 CASSQEGGNNQPQHF TGCGCCAGCAGCCAAGAAGGCGGCAATAATCAGCCCCAGCATTTT
. many TRBJ2-1 TRBV6-1 CASSEQAREQFF TGTGCCAGCAGTGAACAGGCCCGTGAGCAGTTCTTC
TRBD1 few TRBJ2-5 TRBV7-9 CASSLDRGLVETQYF TGTGCCAGCAGCTTGGACAGGGGGCTGGTGGAGACCCAGTACTTC
TRBD1 many TRBJ2-1 TRBV29-1 CSGDRASSSYNEQFF TGCAGCGGTGACAGGGCCTCTAGCTCCTACAATGAGCAGTTCTTC
. many TRBJ1-6 TRBV12-3/TRBV12-4 CASSLANSPLHF TGTGCCAGCAGTTTAGCGAATTCACCCCTCCACTTT
. . TRBJ2-7 TRBV5-4 CASSWELATLGNEQYF TGTGCCAGCAGCTGGGAGTTAGCCACCTTAGGCAATGAGCAGTACTTC
TRBD2 many TRBJ2-1 TRBV7-2 CASSPTTSGGVYNEQFF TGTGCCAGCAGCCCGACGACTAGCGGGGGAGTCTACAATGAGCAGTTCTTC